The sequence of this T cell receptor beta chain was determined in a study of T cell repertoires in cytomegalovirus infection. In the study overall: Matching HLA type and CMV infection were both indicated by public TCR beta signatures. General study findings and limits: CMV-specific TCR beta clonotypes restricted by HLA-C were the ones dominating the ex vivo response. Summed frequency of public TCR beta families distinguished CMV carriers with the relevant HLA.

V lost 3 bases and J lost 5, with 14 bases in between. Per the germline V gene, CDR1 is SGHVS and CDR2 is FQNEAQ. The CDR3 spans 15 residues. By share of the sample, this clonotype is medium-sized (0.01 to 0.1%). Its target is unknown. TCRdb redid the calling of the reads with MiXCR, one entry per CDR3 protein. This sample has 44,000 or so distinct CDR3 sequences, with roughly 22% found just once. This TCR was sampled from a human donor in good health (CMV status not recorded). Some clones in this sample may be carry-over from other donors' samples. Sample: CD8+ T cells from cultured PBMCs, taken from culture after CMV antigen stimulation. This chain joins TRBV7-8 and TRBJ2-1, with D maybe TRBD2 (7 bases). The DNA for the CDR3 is TGTGCCAGCAGCTTCTATCGGGGGGCGCACAATGAGCAGTTCTTC. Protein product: CASSFYRGAHNEQFF.